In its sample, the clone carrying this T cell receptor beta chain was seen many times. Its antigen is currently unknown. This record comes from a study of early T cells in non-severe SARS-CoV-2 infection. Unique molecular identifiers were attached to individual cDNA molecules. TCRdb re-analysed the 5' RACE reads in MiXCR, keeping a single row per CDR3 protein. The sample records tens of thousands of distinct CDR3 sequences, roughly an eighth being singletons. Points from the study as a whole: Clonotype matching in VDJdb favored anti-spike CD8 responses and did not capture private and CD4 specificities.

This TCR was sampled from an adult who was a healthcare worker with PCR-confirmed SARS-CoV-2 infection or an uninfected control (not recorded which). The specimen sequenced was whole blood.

The CDR3 bases are TGTGCCAGCAGACCCATGGATTCCAAAAACATTCAGTACTTC. It translates to CASRPMDSKNIQYF. This chain uses TRBV6-2 or TRBV6-3 with TRBJ2-4; D ambiguous. The CDR3 extends over 14 amino acids. Between the trimmed V and J ends, which lost 6 bases and 2 bases, there was a span of 11 bases. Germline loops: CDR1 MNHEY, CDR2 SVGEGT.